This T cell receptor beta chain appears in the sequencing data of a study of blood T cell repertoires in COVID-19. In the study overall: From T cells, B-cell-depleted T cells, or PBMCs came the material, which was cDNA or gDNA.

CDR1 is SNHLY, CDR2 FYNNEI, per germline. CDR3 length: 13 residues. Germline trimming cut 8 bases from V and 3 bases from J; bases unmatched to any gene: 5. Original data processing: Reference gene primer amplification yielded estimated nucleated cell counts. Profiling relied on immunoSEQ multiplex PCR, and the TCRdb table lists in-frame clones only, not all of them. That table gives V, J and clone size, and the DNA gave D and trimming. The sample comprises approximately 450,000 clones, roughly 87% of which are singletons, and approximately 2% rests with the top ten. Researchers sorted participants into cohorts using their self-reported clinical history.

The V gene is TRBV2, the J gene TRBJ1-1; 8 bases match TRBD1. The clonotype originates from a woman aged 18-29 years with acute COVID-19. Source material: PBMCs or T cells enriched from blood (not recorded which). DNA of the CDR3: TGTGCCAGCGGAGTACAGGGGGACACTGAAGCTTTCTTT. This codes for CASGVQGDTEAFF. Full variable domain (remainder filled in from reference TRBV2 and TRBJ1-1): EPEVTQTPSHQVTQMGQEVILRCVPISNHLYFYWYRQILGQKVEFLVSFYNNEISEKSEIFDDQFSVERPDGSNFTLKIRSTKLEDSAMYFCASGVQGDTEAFFGQGTRLTVV.